This entry lists 30 T cell receptor beta chains sequenced from one sample in a study of cytomegalovirus exposure and HLA in healthy donors. The PCR used 60 Vbeta and 13 Jbeta primers. Only in-frame clones appear in the TCRdb table, and some are missing; sequencing was by immunoSEQ multiplex PCR. The data hold roughly 120,000 clones, with about 72% observed a single time. The source material was PBMCs. The origin of the receptors is a man aged 50 or older in good health and CMV-seropositive.

This chain connects TRBV5-1 to TRBJ2-3; TRBD2 agrees at 11 bases. The V gene end was trimmed by 3 bases and the J gene end by 0 bases; junction bases not matched to a gene: 12. This CDR3 comprises 19 residues. Germline values: CDR1 SGHRS, CDR2 YFSETQ. The CDR3 loop reads CASSSNLPGLADSTDTQYF. CDR3 coding DNA: TGCGCCAGCAGCTCCAACCTACCGGGACTAGCGGACAGCACAGATACGCAGTATTTT.

The table lists this clone with a count of one. This chain connects TRBV5-1 to TRBJ2-3, with no clear D. The CDR3 totals 15 residues. The V end lost 0 bases, the J end lost 2 bases, and 10 bases lay between the germline ends. Germline V gene sequence: CDR1 SGHRS, CDR2 YFSETQ. CDR3 region: CASSLVGGTTDTQYF. The CDR3 coding sequence is TGCGCCAGCAGCTTGGTAGGCGGTACCACAGATACGCAGTATTTT. The complete variable domain, with remaining parts taken from reference TRBV5-1 and TRBJ2-3, reads KAGVTQTPRYLIKTRGQQVTLSCSPISGHRSVSWYQQTPGQGLQFLFEYFSETQRNKGNFPGRFSGRQFSNSRSEMNVSTLELGDSALYLCASSLVGGTTDTQYFGPGTRLTVL.

The chain's CDR3 is CASSPGTGSYEQYF. CDR3 coding DNA: TGTGCCAGCAGTCCAGGGACAGGGAGCTACGAGCAGTACTTC. J is TRBJ2-7 and V is TRBV2; TRBD1 aligns across 9 bases. CDR3 length: 14 amino acids. Germline loops: CDR1 SNHLY, CDR2 FYNNEI. After removal of 5 bases from V and 3 bases from J, the junction contained 5 bases not matched to a gene.

This clone showed up just a few times. V usage is TRBV29-1 and J usage is TRBJ2-1; TRBD2 matches at 15 bases. The CDR3 is 15 amino acids. The J segment lost 7 bases and the V segment lost 5 bases, leaving 6 bases of the junction unmatched. Germline-derived CDR1 and CDR2 are SQVTM and ANQGSEA. Here the CDR3 reads CSVTRTSGGANEQFF. The CDR3 nucleotides read TGCAGCGTTACCAGGACTAGCGGGGGGGCGAATGAGCAGTTCTTC.

The genes are TRBV2 and TRBJ2-3; D not certain. Looked up from germline, CDR1 is SNHLY and CDR2 is FYNNEI. V shed 4 bases and J shed 6 bases, with 8 bases lying between them. This CDR3 contains 12 residues. Here the CDR3 reads CASSGALDTQYF. CDR3 sequence (DNA): TGTGCCAGCAGTGGCGCCTTGGATACGCAGTATTTT.

The gene calls are TRBV5-4 and TRBJ1-2; D remains unclear. This CDR3 is built from 17 residues. Trimming removed 5 bases at V and 3 bases at J, with 23 bases between. Germline values: CDR1 SGHNT, CDR2 YYREEE (reference sequence). The CDR3 spells CASRMGQHQYNDYGYTF. The CDR3 region has the DNA TGTGCCAGCAGGATGGGCCAACACCAGTACAATGACTATGGCTACACCTTC.

In this sample, this clone turned up once. The CDR3 sequence: CASSPPRPFGKLFF. Here the CDR3 DNA reads TGTGCCAGTAGTCCCCCGAGGCCGTTCGGAAAACTGTTTTTT. The chain carries TRBV19 and TRBJ1-4; D gene unclear. From germline, CDR1 is LNHDA and CDR2 SQIVND (reference sequence). With 5 bases removed from V and 10 bases from J, the gap between germline ends came to 17 bases. This CDR3 has 14 amino acids.

The J gene is TRBJ1-1, the V gene TRBV5-1, with D perhaps matching TRBD1 (5 bases). The CDR3 covers 14 residues. The V gene's germline CDR1 is SGHRS and CDR2 YFSETQ. V lost 0 bases to trimming and J lost 4 bases, with 10 bases between them. DNA of the CDR3: TGCGCCAGCAGCTTGGCGGGACTCCGCACTGAAGCTTTCTTT. As protein: CASSLAGLRTEAFF.

This clone has just a few counts. The chain employs TRBV4-3 and TRBJ1-1; perhaps TRBD1 as D (5 bases). In germline, CDR1 is LGHNA, CDR2 YSLEER. The germline V and J ends were trimmed by 2 bases and 5 bases, with 21 bases remaining between them. The CDR3 runs to 17 residues. In DNA form, the CDR3 reads TGCGCCAGCAGCCAACTCCGGGGGGGACCGGGGATTACTGAAGCTTTCTTT. It encodes CASSQLRGGPGITEAFF.

The gene calls are TRBV4-1 and TRBJ2-7, with 9 positions matching TRBD1. The V and J ends lost 5 bases and 3 bases, in that order; junction bases with no gene match: 20. The germline CDR1 and CDR2 sequences are MGHRA and YSYEKL. The length of the CDR3 is 19 residues. The DNA for the CDR3 is TGCGCCAGCAGCTATCGGTCTTTGAACCGGGACAGGGCTGACTACGAGCAGTACTTC. It is translated as CASSYRSLNRDRADYEQYF.

This clone was seen a few times. The chain combines TRBV20-1 with TRBJ1-2, with no clear D. Germline values: CDR1 DFQATT, CDR2 SNEGSKA (reference sequence). The germline V and J ends were trimmed by 3 bases and 1 base, with 3 bases remaining between them. This CDR3 region has 11 residues. The CDR3 coding sequence is TGCAGTGCTAGCTTTAACTATGGCTACACCTTC. This gives the protein CSASFNYGYTF.

The sample holds a few counts of this clone. The chain is built from TRBV29-1 and TRBJ2-1; 10 bases are shared with TRBD2. CDR1 and CDR2 (germline): SQVTM, ANQGSEA. The ends lost 2 bases at V and 9 bases at J; junction bases unmatched: 10. There are 15 residues in the CDR3. DNA of the CDR3: TGCAGCGTTGAACCCCCAGCGGGAGGGCGAGGTGAGCAGTTCTTC. It encodes CSVEPPAGGRGEQFF.

The chain carries TRBV2 and TRBJ2-1, with 10 bases that match TRBD1. The germline CDR1 and CDR2 sequences are SNHLY and FYNNEI. CDR3 length: 16 amino acids. The junction had 11 bases not matched to a gene; V was cut back by 2 bases and J by 10 bases. CDR3 region: CASSEPRDRGEDEQFF. The CDR3 DNA is TGTGCCAGCAGTGAACCCCGGGACAGGGGAGAGGACGAGCAGTTCTTC.

The chain carries TRBV27 and TRBJ2-5; D may be TRBD2 (5 bases). The end of the DNA is better explained by TRBJ2-7, so the J call may be wrong. This CDR3 is built from 15 residues. The germline V gene has CDR1 MNHEY and CDR2 SMNVEV (reference sequence). The CDR3 DNA reads as TGTGCCAGCAGTTTACGGTCCGGGATGGGGTACGAGCAGTACTTC. Amino acid sequence: CASSLRSGMGYEQYF.

This chain links TRBV5-1 with TRBJ2-4, with D uncertain. Germline assignment: CDR1 SGHRS and CDR2 YFSETQ. Trimming stripped 1 base from V and 10 bases from J, with 9 bases between. The CDR3 covers 12 residues. CDR3 sequence: CASSLNLRIQYF. DNA of the CDR3: TGCGCCAGCAGCTTGAACCTAAGAATTCAGTACTTC. The whole variable domain, filled in from reference TRBV5-1 and TRBJ2-4, reads KAGVTQTPRYLIKTRGQQVTLSCSPISGHRSVSWYQQTPGQGLQFLFEYFSETQRNKGNFPGRFSGRQFSNSRSEMNVSTLELGDSALYLCASSLNLRIQYFGAGTRLSVL.

This rearrangement joins TRBV5-4 to TRBJ2-7; TRBD1 matches 8 bases. There are 15 residues in the CDR3. The V segment lost 0 bases and the J segment 2 bases; nucleotides outside the gene matches: 4. Germline-derived CDR1 and CDR2 are SGHNT and YYREEE (reference sequence). CDR3 bases: TGTGCCAGCAGCTTGGAACAGGGGGAAGCCTACGAGCAGTACTTC. Translating it yields CASSLEQGEAYEQYF.

This rearrangement joins TRBV5-1 to TRBJ1-2; D is uncertain. Germline CDR1 SGHRS, CDR2 YFSETQ. The CDR3 is made up of 13 amino acids. Between the trimmed V and J ends, which lost 5 bases and 0 bases, there was a span of 8 bases. CDR3 DNA sequence: TGCGCCAGCAGAGGGAGCTCTAACTATGGCTACACCTTC. Translation gives CASRGSSNYGYTF. Full variable domain (remainder filled in from reference TRBV5-1 and TRBJ1-2): KAGVTQTPRYLIKTRGQQVTLSCSPISGHRSVSWYQQTPGQGLQFLFEYFSETQRNKGNFPGRFSGRQFSNSRSEMNVSTLELGDSALYLCASRGSSNYGYTFGSGTRLTVV.

This chain joins TRBV19 and TRBJ1-2, with 7 positions matching TRBD1. The CDR3 spans 12 residues. Germline CDR1 is LNHDA and CDR2 is SQIVND (reference sequence). With 7 bases clipped from V and 6 bases from J, the junction kept 5 bases outside the gene matches. CDR3 residues: CASKGQGDGYTF. The DNA for the CDR3 is TGTGCCAGTAAGGGCCAGGGGGATGGCTACACCTTC.

J is TRBJ2-6 and V is TRBV27; D is ambiguous. This CDR3 comprises 16 residues. The germline gives CDR1 MNHEY, CDR2 SMNVEV (reference sequence). V dropped 6 bases and J dropped 3 bases, with 15 bases sitting between them. This chain's CDR3 is CASRSPSSGGANVLTF. CDR3 DNA sequence: TGTGCCAGCAGATCCCCGAGTTCTGGTGGGGCCAACGTCCTGACTTTC.

The chain employs TRBV10-2 and TRBJ1-3, with D tentatively TRBD1 (6 bases). V was shortened by 6 bases and J by 3 bases, with 12 bases between the two germline ends. CDR3 size: 14 residues. Germline values: CDR1 WSHSY, CDR2 SAAADI. The CDR3 loop is CASRPQGYGNTIYF. The DNA for the CDR3 is TGCGCCAGCAGGCCACAGGGATATGGAAACACCATATATTTT.

This clone was picked up one time. The gene calls are TRBV5-1 and TRBJ1-5; D remains ambiguous. CDR3 length: 17 residues. Germline V CDR1 and CDR2: SGHRS, YFSETQ. V was shortened by 4 bases and J by 1 base, with 18 bases between the two germline ends. CDR3 in amino acids: CASSPNPSGESNQPQHF. The DNA for the CDR3 is TGCGCCAGCAGCCCAAACCCCTCCGGGGAGAGCAATCAGCCCCAGCATTTT.

The V and J genes are TRBV29-1 and TRBJ2-6; possible D gene TRBD1, 6 bases. Trimming removed 7 bases from V and 0 bases from J, with 16 bases in between. The germline V gene encodes CDR1 SQVTM and CDR2 ANQGSEA. The CDR3 consists of 16 residues. CDR3: CSAVIRGYSGANVLTF. In DNA form, the CDR3 reads TGCAGCGCCGTGATCAGGGGATACTCTGGGGCCAACGTCCTGACTTTC.

This sequence joins TRBV28 and TRBJ2-7, with 8 positions matching TRBD1. This CDR3 spans 13 amino acids. Germline V gives CDR1 MDHEN, CDR2 SYDVKM. Losses at the gene ends were 6 bases for V and 1 base for J; bases not matched to a gene: 2. This chain's CDR3 is CASRRTGSYEQYF. The CDR3 DNA reads TGTGCCAGCAGAAGGACAGGGTCCTACGAGCAGTACTTC.

The chain recombines TRBV29-1 with TRBJ2-3, with D maybe TRBD2 (6 bases). The germline V gene encodes CDR1 SQVTM and CDR2 ANQGSEA. CDR3 length: 11 amino acids. V shed 6 bases and J shed 8 bases, with 12 bases lying between them. The CDR3 DNA follows: TGCAGCGTCCGGGGCGGGACTACGCAGTATTTT. Amino acids: CSVRGGTTQYF.

V is TRBV11-2 and J is TRBJ2-7; 12 bases map to TRBD1. The CDR3 is 15 amino acids. V was pared by 3 bases and J by 3 bases, with 3 bases of the junction left unmatched. Looked up from germline, CDR1 is SGHAT and CDR2 is FQNNGV. The CDR3 loop is CASSLGQGAFYEQYF. The CDR3 nucleotides read TGTGCCAGCAGCTTGGGACAGGGGGCATTCTACGAGCAGTACTTC.

This sequence joins TRBV7-9 and TRBJ2-7; 13 nucleotides agree with TRBD2. The germline V gene encodes CDR1 SEHNR and CDR2 FQNEAQ (reference sequence). V lost 5 bases, J lost 4 bases, and 5 bases stayed unmatched. CDR3 size: 15 residues. As DNA, the CDR3 is TGTGCCAGCAGCCACGGACTAGCGGGAGTTTACGAGCAGTACTTC. Translating it yields CASSHGLAGVYEQYF.

This rearrangement joins TRBV7-9 to TRBJ1-1, with a tentative D call TRBD1 (5 bases). The CDR3 contains 15 residues. Trimming cost V 5 bases and J 2 bases, with 15 bases left between them. Germline assignment: CDR1 SEHNR and CDR2 FQNEAQ (reference sequence). The CDR3 here is CASSTQGGGNTEAFF. DNA of the CDR3: TGTGCCAGCAGCACTCAGGGAGGAGGAAACACTGAAGCTTTCTTT.

This clone has just a few counts. The V gene is TRBV27, the J gene TRBJ2-2, with 12 bases that match TRBD2. V shed 4 bases, J shed 4 bases, and the junction held 4 bases outside the gene matches. The CDR3 has 16 amino acids. Germline CDR1 MNHEY, CDR2 SMNVEV (reference sequence). As DNA, the CDR3 is TGTGCCAGCAGTTCTCTAGCGGGAGGGAGCACCGGGGAGCTGTTTTTT. Its translation: CASSSLAGGSTGELFF.

The chain recombines TRBV6-6 with TRBJ2-1; 10 nucleotides align to TRBD2. After removal of 5 bases from V and 8 bases from J, the junction contained 9 bases not matched to a gene. CDR1 is MNHNY, CDR2 SVGAGI, per germline (reference sequence). This CDR3 comprises 15 residues. The CDR3 region is CASSDLAGALYEQFF. The CDR3 coding sequence is TGTGCCAGCAGTGACCTAGCGGGAGCTCTATATGAGCAGTTCTTC.

The chain has TRBV4-1 and TRBJ2-5; D is possibly TRBD1 (5 bases). The CDR3 contains 14 residues. Between the trimmed V and J ends, which lost 5 bases and 2 bases, there was a span of 12 bases. Germline lookup yields CDR1 MGHRA and CDR2 YSYEKL. CDR3 nucleotides: TGCGCCAGCAGCTCCCGGACATTGCAAGAGACCCAGTACTTC. Translating gives CASSSRTLQETQYF.